The source of this TCR beta chain is a study of cytomegalovirus exposure and HLA in healthy donors. Study in general: As an earlier analysis found, about 179 million T cells yielded over 95 million unique TCR beta sequences. Study-wide results and limits: Evidence from a later analysis indicated that most CMV-associated TCR beta chains looked HLA-restricted. In a later analysis, parvovirus B19, influenza, CMV and Epstein-Barr virus appeared linked to several top co-occurrence clusters. Specificity of three CMV-associated chains for CMV antigens was verified in vitro.

To note about this clone: What it binds is not known.

PCR used 60 Vbeta primers and 13 Jbeta primers. Sequencing used immunoSEQ multiplex PCR; TCRdb keeps in-frame clones, though not all of them. The table lists 80,000 to 100,000 clones. The sequencing sample was made of PBMCs. The source of this sequence is a woman in her twenties or thirties in good health and CMV-seronegative.

This CDR3 reads CASSPRQGSNTEAFF. As DNA, the CDR3 is TGTGCCAGCTCACCGAGACAGGGATCAAACACTGAAGCTTTCTTT. The chain recombines TRBV18 with TRBJ1-1; 7 bases match TRBD1. Losses at the gene ends were 3 bases for V and 2 bases for J; bases not matched to a gene: 6. Per the germline V gene, CDR1 is KGHSH and CDR2 is LQKENI. The CDR3 is 15 residues long.